The 7 T cell receptor beta chains listed next were all sequenced from one sample in a study of OX40 agonist ivuxolimab in advanced cancers. Repertoires were generated with immunoSEQ multiplex PCR, while TCRdb's copy carries only in-frame clones and drops some. The table lists 37,000 or so clones, 86% of them singletons. This specimen consisted of CD4+ or CD8+ T cells sorted from blood, obtained in a trial of the OX40 agonist ivuxolimab. The receptors here all came from an adult with an advanced solid tumor such as melanoma, head and neck, liver or kidney cancer.

V and J are TRBV6-6 and TRBJ2-5; 8 bases agree with TRBD2. The CDR3 has 15 amino acids. The V segment lost 2 bases and the J segment 7 bases; nucleotides outside the gene matches: 9. Germline V gene lookup returns CDR1 MNHNY and CDR2 SVGAGI (reference sequence). CDR3 sequence: CASSYERGTLGTQYF. The CDR3, as DNA: TGTGCCAGCAGTTACGAGCGGGGGACCCTCGGGACCCAGTACTTC.

This clone was observed once. V usage is TRBV5-1 and J usage is TRBJ2-1, with 8 bases identical to TRBD1. J was trimmed by 0 bases and V by 3 bases; bases with no gene match: 2. This CDR3 has 15 residues. CDR1 and CDR2 (germline): SGHRS, YFSETQ. This CDR3 reads CASSYGTGSYNEQFF. The CDR3 DNA sequence: TGCGCCAGCAGCTATGGGACAGGCTCCTACAATGAGCAGTTCTTC.

The J gene is TRBJ2-5, the V gene TRBV6-6, with a possible D match to TRBD2 (5 bases). The CDR3 length is 12 residues. V lost 6 bases to trimming and J lost 2 bases, with 7 bases between them. Germline lookup yields CDR1 MNHNY and CDR2 SVGAGI (reference sequence). The DNA of the CDR3 is TGTGCCAGCAGCCGGGAACAAGAGACCCAGTACTTC. Protein product: CASSREQETQYF.

The chain recombines TRBV9 with TRBJ1-2; 7 bases line up with TRBD1. The ends lost 3 bases at V and 9 bases at J; junction bases unmatched: 8. The CDR3 contains 13 residues. The germline V gene encodes CDR1 SGDLS and CDR2 YYNGEE. Written as DNA, the CDR3 is TGTGCCAGCAGCGCAGACAGGGCGAGGAGCTACACCTTC. Translation gives CASSADRARSYTF.

The V gene is TRBV29-1, the J gene TRBJ1-1; 8 bases are a match to TRBD1. V was pared by 2 bases and J by 3 bases, with 5 bases of the junction left unmatched. This CDR3 has 14 amino acids. Germline CDR1 is SQVTM and CDR2 is ANQGSEA. CDR3 amino acids: CSVETDREDTEAFF. CDR3 bases: TGCAGCGTTGAAACGGACAGGGAGGACACTGAAGCTTTCTTT.

V and J are TRBV27 and TRBJ2-1, with D perhaps matching TRBD2 (6 bases). The V end lost 7 bases, the J end lost 0 bases, and 22 bases lay between the germline ends. Per germline, CDR1 MNHEY and CDR2 SMNVEV (reference sequence). This CDR3 comprises 18 residues. CDR3 sequence: CASTPGDSHRSSYNEQFF. Here the CDR3 DNA reads TGTGCCAGCACCCCTGGGGACTCCCATCGAAGCTCCTACAATGAGCAGTTCTTC.

The V gene is TRBV21-1, the J gene TRBJ1-2; the tabulated D call, TRBD1, remains unverified against the DNA. TRBV21-1 is a pseudogene segment. This CDR3 contains 16 residues. The CDR3 is CASSKGRDRRNYGYTF. The CDR3 DNA follows: TGTGCCAGCAGCAAAGGACGGGACAGGAGGAACTATGGCTACACCTTC.